A single sample gave rise to the 11 T cell receptor beta chains below, sequenced in a study of control samples from healthy donors and cancer patients. Produced via immunoSEQ multiplex PCR; TCRdb's table is partial and in-frame only. The sample records about 150,000 clones, approximately 93% being singletons. The specimen sequenced was blood. These receptors were collected from a man aged 40-55 years in good health.

This chain links TRBV11-2 with TRBJ2-3; D is possibly TRBD2 (7 bases). Trimming left V 5 bases short and J 8 bases short, with 14 bases between. From germline, CDR1 is SGHAT and CDR2 FQNNGV. The CDR3 extends over 13 amino acids. In DNA form, the CDR3 reads TGTGCCAGCAGCCCCATACGGGGGGCTACGCAGTATTTT. It specifies CASSPIRGATQYF.

The rearrangement joins TRBV7-7 to TRBJ2-5; TRBD2 aligns across 9 bases. Unmatched junction bases numbered 4, after V lost 4 bases and J lost 4 bases. This CDR3 comprises 14 residues. Per germline, CDR1 SSHAT and CDR2 FNYEAQ (reference sequence). The CDR3: CASSSAGGGETQYF. The CDR3 DNA reads as TGTGCCAGCAGCTCAGCGGGGGGCGGAGAGACCCAGTACTTC.

The chain carries TRBV28 and TRBJ1-2; D possibly corresponds to TRBD1 (5 bases). Looked up from germline, CDR1 is MDHEN and CDR2 is SYDVKM. The CDR3 sequence is 14 residues long. Trimming cost V 8 bases and J 3 bases, with 16 bases left between them. The CDR3 DNA sequence: TGTGCCAGCCTCCCCGGGGGGGGTTACTATGGCTACACCTTC. This encodes CASLPGGGYYGYTF.

This chain uses TRBV28 with TRBJ1-2; D remains unclear. Germline CDR1 and CDR2: MDHEN and SYDVKM. This CDR3 contains 12 residues. Trimming cost V 11 bases and J 2 bases, with 12 bases left between them. The CDR3 DNA is TGTGCCGTTAAGGGCAGGAACTATGGCTACACCTTC. Translating it yields CAVKGRNYGYTF.

This chain links TRBV19 with TRBJ2-7; 9 nucleotides match TRBD1. The CDR3 is 15 residues long. Germline V CDR1 and CDR2: LNHDA, SQIVND (reference sequence). The V gene end was trimmed by 5 bases and the J gene end by 1 base; junction bases not matched to a gene: 6. The CDR3, as DNA: TGTGCCAGTAGTGGGACAGGGCCCTCTTCCTACGAGCAGTACTTC. Its protein product is CASSGTGPSSYEQYF.

This chain joins TRBV5-1 and TRBJ2-3, with 7 bases aligning to TRBD2. The CDR3 covers 13 residues. The germline CDR1 and CDR2 sequences are SGHRS and YFSETQ. After removal of 5 bases from V and 2 bases from J, the junction contained 2 bases not matched to a gene. The CDR3 here is CASSLAVTDTQYF. In DNA form, the CDR3 reads TGCGCCAGCAGTCTAGCGGTCACAGATACGCAGTATTTT. Using reference TRBV5-1 and TRBJ2-3 for the parts outside the CDR3, the full variable domain is KAGVTQTPRYLIKTRGQQVTLSCSPISGHRSVSWYQQTPGQGLQFLFEYFSETQRNKGNFPGRFSGRQFSNSRSEMNVSTLELGDSALYLCASSLAVTDTQYFGPGTRLTVL.

This clone was counted a single time. This chain links TRBV18 with TRBJ1-1; TRBD1 is a possible D gene (5 bases). The CDR3 is 13 amino acids. Between the trimmed V and J ends, which lost 4 bases and 6 bases, there was a span of 12 bases. Per the germline V gene, CDR1 is KGHSH and CDR2 is LQKENI. CDR3 nucleotides: TGTGCCAGCTCACAAATCCCGGGACCTGAAGCTTTCTTT. Encoded protein: CASSQIPGPEAFF.

The CDR3 is CASSPGQGANTEAFF. The CDR3 DNA follows: TGCGCCAGCAGCCCGGGACAGGGAGCGAACACTGAAGCTTTCTTT. The chain uses TRBV4-3 and TRBJ1-1; 9 nucleotides agree with TRBD1. Trimming cost V 4 bases and J 1 base; bases outside gene matches: 4. Germline V lookup: CDR1 LGHNA, CDR2 YSLEER. The CDR3 contains 15 residues.

The V gene is TRBV5-1, the J gene TRBJ2-7; 14 bases are a match to TRBD2. V lost 4 bases, J lost 2 bases, and 8 bases stayed unmatched. Germline V gene data show CDR1 as SGHRS and CDR2 as YFSETQ. The CDR3 sequence is 17 residues long. This CDR3 reads CASSLGLAGDSTYEQYF. As DNA, the CDR3 is TGCGCCAGCAGCCTGGGACTAGCGGGGGATAGTACCTACGAGCAGTACTTC.

The chain has TRBV4-1 and TRBJ2-4; D perhaps matches TRBD1 (7 bases). The V and J ends lost 1 base and 0 bases respectively, with 25 bases between them. CDR1 MGHRA and CDR2 YSYEKL come from the germline V gene. The CDR3 length is 21 residues. This CDR3 is CASSQGAVAGQQRIAKNIQYF. CDR3 sequence (DNA): TGCGCCAGCAGCCAAGGTGCCGTGGCGGGACAGCAAAGAATAGCCAAAAACATTCAGTACTTC.

The chain links TRBV13 to TRBJ1-3, with no clear D. This CDR3 contains 14 residues. V lost 1 base and J lost 4, with 8 bases in between. Per germline, CDR1 PRHDT and CDR2 FYEKMQ (reference sequence). CDR3 bases: TGTGCCAGCAGCTTAGCTGGATCCGGAAACACCATATATTTT. It specifies CASSLAGSGNTIYF.